This T cell receptor (beta chain) originates from a study of T cells in localized non-small cell lung cancer (TCRdb year 2020). Turning to the overall study: The study examined T cell repertoires in a few hundred patients with early-stage NSCLC and compared tumors with uninvolved tumor-adjacent lungs. The cohort comprised under 250 treatment-naïve NSCLC patients with resected, localized lung tumors. NSCLC patients had a mean age of approximately 70 years, and 120 to 150 were male and 107 female. The paper's findings and limits, for the study overall: Uninvolved tumor-adjacent lung showed the highest T cell clonality, higher than tumor, which suggests more focused antigenic responses in the adjacent lung. Because multi-region tumor sequencing was not done, intratumor heterogeneity could not be ruled out. Of the top 100 tumor clones, a median of roughly 56 were detected in paired uninvolved adjacent lung; some 28 were also among that lung's top 100. Higher T cell density in blood was associated with longer overall survival, whereas higher clonality in adjacent lung was associated with shorter survival. Because the study design was exploratory, TCR variables were selected using unadjusted p-values without false-discovery rate correction.

The immunoSEQ Assay was used to sequence TCR beta CDR3 regions from DNA. Per the source publication's procedure: To compute T cell density, TCR beta template counts were normalized to usable DNA, which was estimated by amplifying housekeeping genes. Richness was estimated with the preseqR package, extrapolating to 400,000 templates for PBMC samples and 120,000 templates for tissue samples. Clonality was taken to be one minus Pielou's evenness. Differential abundance testing on productive amino-acid clonotypes, with a minimum total count of 5 and an alpha of 0.1, was used to identify tissue-enriched TCRs. The Jaccard Index and the Morisita Overlap Index were used to quantify repertoire overlap between compartments. GLIPH grouped TCR beta CDR3s together with public tetramer-defined viral CDR3s, and a viral motif had to include at least three viral sequences and also show V-gene enrichment. TCRdb retrieved this table from immuneACCESS and kept in-frame rearrangements only. Not all clones are present; in checked studies, unresolved V genes account for under half, and no reason is known for the remainder. V and J calls and clone size are copied from that table; D and trimming were computed from the DNA. The sample has approximately 15,000 clones on record, nearly 90% of them singletons. More than 1% of the sample rests with the top ten.

CDR1 and CDR2 were assigned from the germline V gene as MNHNS and SASEGT. Relative to germline, V is 3 bases shorter and J is 5 bases shorter, with 19 bases between their ends. The CDR3 runs 16 residues from the cysteine to the phenylalanine. Only the CDR3 DNA stays, 48 bases, in frame from base 1. At diagnosis, tumor, uninvolved tumor-adjacent lung and peripheral blood were collected and then preserved as a mix of FFPE and fresh-frozen material. For TCR repertoire profiling, the blood samples were analyzed as peripheral blood mononuclear cells. About this clone: No cognate antigen has been identified for it. No much larger clone exists at a distance of one base, and base qualities are not known.

The source material was peripheral blood mononuclear cells, sampled before any cancer treatment. The sequence was collected from a woman aged 40-69 years with stage III lung adenocarcinoma. This chain joins TRBV6-1 to TRBJ1-2, with the D gene call left open. The sequenced DNA is TGTGCCAGCAGTGACCTCCTGGGTATCGGGAATTATGGCTACACCTTC. Its protein is CASSDLLGIGNYGYTF.